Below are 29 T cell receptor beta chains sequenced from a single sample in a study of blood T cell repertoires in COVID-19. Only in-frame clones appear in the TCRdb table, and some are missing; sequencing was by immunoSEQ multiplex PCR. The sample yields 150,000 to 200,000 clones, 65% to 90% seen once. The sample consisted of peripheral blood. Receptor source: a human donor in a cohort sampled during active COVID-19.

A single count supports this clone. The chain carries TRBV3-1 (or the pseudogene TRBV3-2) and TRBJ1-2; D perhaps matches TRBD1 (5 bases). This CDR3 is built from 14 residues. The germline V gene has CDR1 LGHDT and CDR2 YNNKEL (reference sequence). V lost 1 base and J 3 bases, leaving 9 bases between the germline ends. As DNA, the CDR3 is TGTGCCAGCAGCCAAGGGGGGGGTGACTATGGCTACACCTTC. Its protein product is CASSQGGGDYGYTF.

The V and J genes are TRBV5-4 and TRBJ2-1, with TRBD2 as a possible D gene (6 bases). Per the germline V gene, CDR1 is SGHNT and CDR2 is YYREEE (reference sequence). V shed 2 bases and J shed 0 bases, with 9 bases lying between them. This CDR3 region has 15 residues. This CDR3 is CASSLAGSSYNEQFF. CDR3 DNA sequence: TGTGCCAGCAGCTTAGCGGGCAGCTCCTACAATGAGCAGTTCTTC.

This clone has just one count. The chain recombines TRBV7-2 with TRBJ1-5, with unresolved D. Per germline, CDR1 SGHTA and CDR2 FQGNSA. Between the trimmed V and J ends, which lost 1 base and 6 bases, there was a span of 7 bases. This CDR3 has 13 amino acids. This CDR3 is CASSLGGGQPQHF. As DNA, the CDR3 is TGTGCCAGCAGCTTAGGGGGAGGTCAGCCCCAGCATTTT.

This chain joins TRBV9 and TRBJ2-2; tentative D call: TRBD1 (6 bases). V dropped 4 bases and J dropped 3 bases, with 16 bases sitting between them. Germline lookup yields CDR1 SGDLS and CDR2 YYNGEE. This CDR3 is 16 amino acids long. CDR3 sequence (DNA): TGTGCCAGCAGCCAAAACAGGGATAGGCACACCGGGGAGCTGTTTTTT. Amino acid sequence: CASSQNRDRHTGELFF.

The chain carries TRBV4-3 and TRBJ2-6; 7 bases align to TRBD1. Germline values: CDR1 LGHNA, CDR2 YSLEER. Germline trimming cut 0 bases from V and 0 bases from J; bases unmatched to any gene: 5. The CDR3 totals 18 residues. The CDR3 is CASSQDLGQFSGANVLTF. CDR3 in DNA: TGCGCCAGCAGCCAAGATCTGGGACAGTTCTCTGGGGCCAACGTCCTGACTTTC.

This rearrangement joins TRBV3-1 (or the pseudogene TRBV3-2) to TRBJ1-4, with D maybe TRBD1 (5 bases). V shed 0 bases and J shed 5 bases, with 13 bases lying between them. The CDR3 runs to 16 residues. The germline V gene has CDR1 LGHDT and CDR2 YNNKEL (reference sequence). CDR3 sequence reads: CASSQDPVGRNEKLFF. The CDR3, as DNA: TGTGCCAGCAGCCAAGATCCCGTGGGGCGGAATGAAAAACTGTTTTTT.

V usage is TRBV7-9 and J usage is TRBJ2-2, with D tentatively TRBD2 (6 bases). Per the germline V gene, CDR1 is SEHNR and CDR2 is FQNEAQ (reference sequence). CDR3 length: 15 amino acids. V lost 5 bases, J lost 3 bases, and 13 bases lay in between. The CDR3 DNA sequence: TGTGCCAGCAGCACTTTGGGACTCTACACCGGGGAGCTGTTTTTT. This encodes CASSTLGLYTGELFF.

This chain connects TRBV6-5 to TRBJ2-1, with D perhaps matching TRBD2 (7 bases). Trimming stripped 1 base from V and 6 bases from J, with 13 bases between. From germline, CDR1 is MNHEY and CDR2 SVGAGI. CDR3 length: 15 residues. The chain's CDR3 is CASSYWEGGGNEQFF. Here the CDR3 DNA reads TGTGCCAGCAGTTACTGGGAGGGGGGGGGCAATGAGCAGTTCTTC.

The chain's CDR3 is CASSVGGGGAENSPLHF. The DNA of the CDR3 is TGTGCCAGCAGCGTAGGAGGGGGGGGCGCTGAAAATTCACCCCTCCACTTT. This chain joins TRBV9 and TRBJ1-6; TRBD1 is a possible D gene (6 bases). Germline-derived CDR1 and CDR2 are SGDLS and YYNGEE. The CDR3 consists of 17 residues. Trimming stripped 0 bases from V and 7 bases from J, with 17 bases between. The whole variable domain, remainder taken from reference TRBV9 and TRBJ1-6, is DSGVTQTPKHLITATGQRVTLRCSPRSGDLSVYWYQQSLDQGLQFLIQYYNGEERAKGNILERFSAQQFPDLHSELNLSSLELGDSALYFCASSVGGGGAENSPLHFGNGTRLTVT.

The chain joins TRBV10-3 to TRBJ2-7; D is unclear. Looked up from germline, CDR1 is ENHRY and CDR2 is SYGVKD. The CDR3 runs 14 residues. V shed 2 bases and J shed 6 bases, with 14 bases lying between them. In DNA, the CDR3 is TGTGCCATCAGTGAGGATGAATCAGGATCCGAGCAGTACTTC. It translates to CAISEDESGSEQYF.

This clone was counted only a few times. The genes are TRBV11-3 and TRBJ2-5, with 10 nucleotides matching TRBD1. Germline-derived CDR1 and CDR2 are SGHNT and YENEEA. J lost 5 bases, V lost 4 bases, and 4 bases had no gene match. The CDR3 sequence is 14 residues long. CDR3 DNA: TGTGCCAGCAGCTGCACGGGACAGGGGGAGACCCAGTACTTC. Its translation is CASSCTGQGETQYF.

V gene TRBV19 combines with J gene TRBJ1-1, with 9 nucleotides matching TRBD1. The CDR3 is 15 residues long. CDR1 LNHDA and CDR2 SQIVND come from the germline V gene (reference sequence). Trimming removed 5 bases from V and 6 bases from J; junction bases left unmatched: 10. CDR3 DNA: TGTGCCAGTAGTGGGCGGGACAGGGTAATGTCTGAAGCTTTCTTT. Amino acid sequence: CASSGRDRVMSEAFF.

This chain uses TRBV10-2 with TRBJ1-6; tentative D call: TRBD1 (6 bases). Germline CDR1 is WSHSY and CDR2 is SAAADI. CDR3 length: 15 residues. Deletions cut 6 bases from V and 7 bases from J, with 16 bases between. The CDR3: CASRDWTVQNSPLHF. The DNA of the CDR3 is TGCGCCAGCAGGGATTGGACAGTTCAAAATTCACCCCTCCACTTT.

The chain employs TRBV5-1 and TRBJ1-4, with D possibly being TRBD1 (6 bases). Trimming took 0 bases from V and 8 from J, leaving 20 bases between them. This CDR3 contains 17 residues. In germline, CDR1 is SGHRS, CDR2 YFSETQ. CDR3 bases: TGCGCCAGCAGCTTGGCCGGACAGAGTCCTACGTCGGAAAAACTGTTTTTT. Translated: CASSLAGQSPTSEKLFF.

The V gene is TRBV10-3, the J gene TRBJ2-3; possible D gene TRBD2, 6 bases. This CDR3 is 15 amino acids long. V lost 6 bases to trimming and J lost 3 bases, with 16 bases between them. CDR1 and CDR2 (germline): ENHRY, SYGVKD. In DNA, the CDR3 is TGTGCCATCAGAAAGACGGGGGATCCGACAGATACGCAGTATTTT. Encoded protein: CAIRKTGDPTDTQYF.

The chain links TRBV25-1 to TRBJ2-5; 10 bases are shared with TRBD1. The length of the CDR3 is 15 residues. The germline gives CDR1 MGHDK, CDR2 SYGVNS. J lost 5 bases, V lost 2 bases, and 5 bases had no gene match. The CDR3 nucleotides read TGTGCCAGCAGTGAAGCGGGACAGGGGTCGGAGACCCAGTACTTC. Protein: CASSEAGQGSETQYF.

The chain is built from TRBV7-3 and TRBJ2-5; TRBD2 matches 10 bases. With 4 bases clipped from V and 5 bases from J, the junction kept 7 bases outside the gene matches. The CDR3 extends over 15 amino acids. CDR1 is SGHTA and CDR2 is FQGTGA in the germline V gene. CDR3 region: CASSSAGGLGETQYF. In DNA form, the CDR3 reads TGTGCCAGCAGCTCAGCGGGGGGGCTTGGTGAGACCCAGTACTTC.

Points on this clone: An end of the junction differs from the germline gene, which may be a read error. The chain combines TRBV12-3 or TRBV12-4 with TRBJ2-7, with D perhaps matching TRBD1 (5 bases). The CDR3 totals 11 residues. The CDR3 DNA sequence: TGTGCCAGCAGTTTAGGGCAGGGTAGGAACTTC. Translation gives CASSLGQGRNF.

The chain's CDR3 is CSVQTGGVYEQYF. CDR3 nucleotide sequence: TGCAGCGTTCAAACAGGGGGCGTCTACGAGCAGTACTTC. The rearrangement joins TRBV29-1 to TRBJ2-7; 9 bases are a match to TRBD1. V was pared by 5 bases and J by 3 bases, with 5 bases of the junction left unmatched. The CDR3 consists of 13 residues. Germline CDR1 reads SQVTM; CDR2 reads ANQGSEA.

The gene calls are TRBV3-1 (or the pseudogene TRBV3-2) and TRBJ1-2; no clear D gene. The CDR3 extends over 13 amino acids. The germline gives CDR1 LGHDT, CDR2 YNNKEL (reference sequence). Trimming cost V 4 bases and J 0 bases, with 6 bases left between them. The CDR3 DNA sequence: TGTGCCAGCAGCCCGTCAGCTAACTATGGCTACACCTTC. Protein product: CASSPSANYGYTF.

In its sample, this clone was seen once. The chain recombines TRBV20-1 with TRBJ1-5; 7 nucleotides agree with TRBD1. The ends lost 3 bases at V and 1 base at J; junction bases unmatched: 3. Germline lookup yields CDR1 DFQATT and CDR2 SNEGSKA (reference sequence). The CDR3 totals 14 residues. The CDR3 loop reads CSASVQGSNQPQHF. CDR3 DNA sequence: TGCAGTGCTAGTGTACAGGGGAGCAATCAGCCCCAGCATTTT.

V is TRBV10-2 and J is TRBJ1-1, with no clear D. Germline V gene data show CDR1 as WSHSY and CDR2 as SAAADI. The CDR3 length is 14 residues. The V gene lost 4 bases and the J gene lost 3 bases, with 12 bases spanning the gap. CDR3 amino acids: CASSGGRTDTEAFF. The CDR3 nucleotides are TGCGCCAGCAGTGGAGGGAGGACGGACACTGAAGCTTTCTTT.

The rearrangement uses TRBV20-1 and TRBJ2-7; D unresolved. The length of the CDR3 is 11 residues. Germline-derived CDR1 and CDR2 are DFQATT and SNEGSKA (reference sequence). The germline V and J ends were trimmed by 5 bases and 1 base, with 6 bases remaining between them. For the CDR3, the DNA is TGCAGTGCTCCTAAATCCTACGAGCAGTACTTC. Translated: CSAPKSYEQYF.

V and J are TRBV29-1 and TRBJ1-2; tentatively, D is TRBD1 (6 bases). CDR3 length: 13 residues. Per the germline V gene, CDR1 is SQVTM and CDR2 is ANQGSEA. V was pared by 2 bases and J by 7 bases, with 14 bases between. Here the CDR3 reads CSVERDTRRGYTF. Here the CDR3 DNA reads TGCAGCGTTGAAAGGGACACCCGCCGTGGCTACACCTTC.

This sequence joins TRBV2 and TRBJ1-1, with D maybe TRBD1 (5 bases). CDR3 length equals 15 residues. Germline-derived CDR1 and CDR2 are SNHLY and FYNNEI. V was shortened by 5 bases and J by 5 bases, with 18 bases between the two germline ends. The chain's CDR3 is CASSQRAGWGTEAFF. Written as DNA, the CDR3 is TGTGCCAGCAGTCAACGAGCAGGGTGGGGAACTGAAGCTTTCTTT.

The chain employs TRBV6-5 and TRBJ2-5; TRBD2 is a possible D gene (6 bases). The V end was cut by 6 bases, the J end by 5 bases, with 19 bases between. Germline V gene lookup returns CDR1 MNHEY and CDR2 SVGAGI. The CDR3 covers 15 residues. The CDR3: CASSRRRGIIETQYF. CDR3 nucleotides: TGTGCCAGCAGCCGACGGCGGGGAATAATCGAGACCCAGTACTTC.

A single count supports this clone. DNA for the CDR3: TGTGCCAGTAGTATCCTAGCGGGGGGCATAAACAATGAGCAGTTCTTC. It encodes CASSILAGGINNEQFF. V is TRBV19 and J is TRBJ2-1, with TRBD2 matching over 11 bases. Germline V lookup: CDR1 LNHDA, CDR2 SQIVND (reference sequence). Germline trimming cut 3 bases from V and 5 bases from J; bases unmatched to any gene: 6. There are 16 residues in the CDR3.

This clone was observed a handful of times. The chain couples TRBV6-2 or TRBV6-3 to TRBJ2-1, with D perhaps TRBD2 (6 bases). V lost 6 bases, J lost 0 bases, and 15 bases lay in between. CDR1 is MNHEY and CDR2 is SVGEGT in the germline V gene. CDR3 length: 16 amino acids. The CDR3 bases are TGTGCCAGCAGCCGCGTCGGGGGTAGCTCCTACAATGAGCAGTTCTTC. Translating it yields CASSRVGGSSYNEQFF.

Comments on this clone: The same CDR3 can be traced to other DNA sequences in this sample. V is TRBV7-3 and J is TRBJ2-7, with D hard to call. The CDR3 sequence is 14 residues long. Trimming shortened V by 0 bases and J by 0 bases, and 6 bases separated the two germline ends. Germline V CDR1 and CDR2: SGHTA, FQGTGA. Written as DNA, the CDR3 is TGTGCCAGCAGCTTAACGGGCAGCTCCTACGAGCAGTACTTC. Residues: CASSLTGSSYEQYF.